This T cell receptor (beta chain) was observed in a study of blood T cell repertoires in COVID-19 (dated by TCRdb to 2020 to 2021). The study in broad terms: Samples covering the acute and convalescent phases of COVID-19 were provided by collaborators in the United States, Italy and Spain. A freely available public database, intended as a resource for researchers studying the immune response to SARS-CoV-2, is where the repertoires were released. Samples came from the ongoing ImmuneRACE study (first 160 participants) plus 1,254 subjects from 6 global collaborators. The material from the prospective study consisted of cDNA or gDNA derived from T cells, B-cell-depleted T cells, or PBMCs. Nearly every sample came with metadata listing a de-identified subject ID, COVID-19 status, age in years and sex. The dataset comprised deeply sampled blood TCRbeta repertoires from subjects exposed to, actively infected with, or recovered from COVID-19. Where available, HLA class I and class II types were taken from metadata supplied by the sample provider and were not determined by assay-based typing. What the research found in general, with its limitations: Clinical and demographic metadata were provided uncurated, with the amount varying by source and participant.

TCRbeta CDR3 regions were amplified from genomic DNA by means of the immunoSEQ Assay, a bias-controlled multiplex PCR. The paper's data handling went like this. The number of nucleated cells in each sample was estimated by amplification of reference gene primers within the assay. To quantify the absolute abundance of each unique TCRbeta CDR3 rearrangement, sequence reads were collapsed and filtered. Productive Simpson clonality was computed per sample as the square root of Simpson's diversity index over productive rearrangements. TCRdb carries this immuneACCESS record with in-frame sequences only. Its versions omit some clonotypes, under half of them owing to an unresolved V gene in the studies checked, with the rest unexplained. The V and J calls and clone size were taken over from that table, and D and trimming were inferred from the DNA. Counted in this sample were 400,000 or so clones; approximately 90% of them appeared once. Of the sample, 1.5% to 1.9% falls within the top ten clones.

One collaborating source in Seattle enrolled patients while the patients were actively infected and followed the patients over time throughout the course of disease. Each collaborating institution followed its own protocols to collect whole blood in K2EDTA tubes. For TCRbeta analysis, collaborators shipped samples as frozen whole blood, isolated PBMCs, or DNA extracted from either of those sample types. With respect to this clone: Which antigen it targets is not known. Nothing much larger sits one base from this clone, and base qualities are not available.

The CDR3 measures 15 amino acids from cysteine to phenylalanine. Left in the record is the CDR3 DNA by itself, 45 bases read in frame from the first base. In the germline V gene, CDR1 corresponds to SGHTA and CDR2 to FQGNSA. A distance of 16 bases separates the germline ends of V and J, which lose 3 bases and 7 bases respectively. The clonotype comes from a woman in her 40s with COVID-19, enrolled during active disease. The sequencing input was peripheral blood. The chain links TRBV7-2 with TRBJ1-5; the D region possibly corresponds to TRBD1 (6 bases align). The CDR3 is CASSLGGQGTQPQHF. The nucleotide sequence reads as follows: TGTGCCAGCAGCTTGGGCGGTCAGGGGACGCAGCCCCAGCATTTT.